This T cell receptor (beta chain) is drawn from a study of technical replicates of blood from a few donors. Using immunoSEQ multiplex PCR, the repertoire was profiled, and TCRdb retains in-frame clones only, with some absent. The table records tens of thousands of clones, roughly 92% of them present only once. V was shortened by 4 bases and J by 10 bases, with 13 bases between the two germline ends. The CDR3 contains 11 residues. CDR1 and CDR2 from the germline V gene are DFQATT and SNEGSKA (reference sequence). This clone was found a few times. Sequenced sample: T cells isolated from PBMCs. The sequence was obtained from a human donor in good health. J is TRBJ1-1 and V is TRBV20-1; tentatively, D is TRBD1 (5 bases). This CDR3 reads CSAKLGGGAFF. In DNA form, the CDR3 reads TGCAGTGCTAAGCTGGGGGGAGGAGCTTTCTTT.